This T cell receptor beta chain was profiled in a study of cytomegalovirus exposure and HLA in healthy donors. Points on this clone: Its target is not known. The same CDR3 arises from other DNA sequences in this sample as well.

Amplification used 60 Vbeta primers and 13 Jbeta primers. Generated by immunoSEQ multiplex PCR, the TCRdb table keeps only in-frame clones and is missing some. The sample includes roughly 110,000 clones, 75% of them seen just once. V shed 0 bases, J shed 5 bases, and the junction held 6 bases outside the gene matches. Germline CDR1 SGHRS, CDR2 YFSETQ. The CDR3 covers 16 residues. Study-wide points: In a later analysis, TCR beta V- and J-gene trimming was associated with a missense DCLRE1C variant.

The clonotype originates from a man aged 40-50 years in good health and CMV-seronegative. The chain links TRBV5-1 to TRBJ2-3; 10 bases are a match to TRBD2. Sequenced material: PBMCs. The CDR3 here is CASSLEIAGGRDTQYF. CDR3 DNA: TGCGCCAGCAGCTTGGAAATAGCGGGGGGAAGAGATACGCAGTATTTT.